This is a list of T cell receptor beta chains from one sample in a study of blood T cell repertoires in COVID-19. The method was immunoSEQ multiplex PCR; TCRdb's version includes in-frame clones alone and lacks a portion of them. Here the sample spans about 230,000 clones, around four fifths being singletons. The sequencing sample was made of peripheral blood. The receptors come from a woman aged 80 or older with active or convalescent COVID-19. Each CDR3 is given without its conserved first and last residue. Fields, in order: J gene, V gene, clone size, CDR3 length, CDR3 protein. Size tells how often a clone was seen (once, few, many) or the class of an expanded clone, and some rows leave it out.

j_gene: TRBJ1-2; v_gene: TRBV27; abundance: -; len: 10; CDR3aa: ASSPGNYGYT
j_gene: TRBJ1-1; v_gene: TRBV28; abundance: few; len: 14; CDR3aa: ASSFPEGGRGTEAF
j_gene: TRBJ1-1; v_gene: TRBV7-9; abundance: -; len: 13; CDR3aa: ASSLLTGDDTEAF
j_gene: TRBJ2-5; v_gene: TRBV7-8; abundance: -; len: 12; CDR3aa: ASSRDFFQETQY
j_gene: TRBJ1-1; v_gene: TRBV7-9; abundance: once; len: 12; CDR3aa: ASSLDRGVTEAF
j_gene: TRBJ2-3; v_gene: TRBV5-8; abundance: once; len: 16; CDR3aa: ASRQLLYLTADTDTQY
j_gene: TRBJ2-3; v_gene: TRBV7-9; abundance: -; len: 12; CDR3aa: ASSSDSSTDTQY
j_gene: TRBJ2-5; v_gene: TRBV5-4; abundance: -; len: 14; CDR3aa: ASSSGTSGREETQY
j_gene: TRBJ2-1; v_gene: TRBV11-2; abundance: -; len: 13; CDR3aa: ASSLGRSSYNEQF
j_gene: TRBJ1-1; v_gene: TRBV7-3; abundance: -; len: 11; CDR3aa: ASSSTLGAEAF
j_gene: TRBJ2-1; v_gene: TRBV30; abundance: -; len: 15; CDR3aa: AWRSPYGTSAYNEQF
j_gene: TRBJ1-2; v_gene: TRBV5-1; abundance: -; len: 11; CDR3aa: ASSPTGDYGYT
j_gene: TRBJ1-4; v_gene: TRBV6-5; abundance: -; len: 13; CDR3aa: ASSHNRDPPEKLF
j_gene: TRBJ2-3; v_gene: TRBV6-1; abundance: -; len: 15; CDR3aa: ASSELVVAGHTDTQY
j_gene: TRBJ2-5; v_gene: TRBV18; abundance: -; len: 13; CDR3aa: ASSPLLGADETQY
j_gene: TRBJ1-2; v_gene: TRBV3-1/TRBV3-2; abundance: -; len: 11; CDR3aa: ASSQTTADGYT
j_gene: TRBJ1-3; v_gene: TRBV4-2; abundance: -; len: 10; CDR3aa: ASSGAGNTIY
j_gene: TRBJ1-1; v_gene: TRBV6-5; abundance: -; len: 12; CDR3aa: ASREGGLFTEAF
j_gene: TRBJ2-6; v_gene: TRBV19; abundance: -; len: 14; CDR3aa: ASRPGQVSGANVLT
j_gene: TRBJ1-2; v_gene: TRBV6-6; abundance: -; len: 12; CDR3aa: ASSYSMVYRDRS
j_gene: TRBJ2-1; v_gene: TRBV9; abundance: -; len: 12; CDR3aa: ASSPQRTGVEQF
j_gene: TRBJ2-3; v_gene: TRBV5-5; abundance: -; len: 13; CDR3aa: ASSLARGGTDTQY
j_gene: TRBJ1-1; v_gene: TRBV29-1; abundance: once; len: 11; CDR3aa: SVRTGPNTEAF
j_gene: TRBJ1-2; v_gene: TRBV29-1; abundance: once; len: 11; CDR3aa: SGQTGGGYGYT
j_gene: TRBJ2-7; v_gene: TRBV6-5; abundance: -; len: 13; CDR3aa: ASSYSSVGAYEQY
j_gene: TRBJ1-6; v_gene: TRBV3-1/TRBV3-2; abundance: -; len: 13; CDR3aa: ASSQAEVYNSPLH
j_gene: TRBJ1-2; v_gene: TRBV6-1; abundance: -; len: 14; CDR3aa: VSSERGRRQGHGYT
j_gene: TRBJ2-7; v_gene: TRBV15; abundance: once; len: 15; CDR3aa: ATSRGKTGSFNYEQY
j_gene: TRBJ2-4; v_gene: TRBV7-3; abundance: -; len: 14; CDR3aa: ASSPGLLLAKNIQY
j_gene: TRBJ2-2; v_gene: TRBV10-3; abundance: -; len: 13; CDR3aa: AITEAGRNTGELF
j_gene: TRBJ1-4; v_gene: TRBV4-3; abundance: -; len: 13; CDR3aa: ASSSNEAGKEKLF
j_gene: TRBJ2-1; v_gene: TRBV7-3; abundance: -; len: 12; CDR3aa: ASSPSGTYNEQF
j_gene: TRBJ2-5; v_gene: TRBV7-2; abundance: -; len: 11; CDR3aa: ASSYDRGETQY